Reported below is one T cell receptor (beta chain). Its antigen remains unknown. Germline CDR1 is SQVTM and CDR2 is ANQGSEA. Trimming at V came to 7 bases and at J to 3 bases, leaving 4 bases not matched to a gene. The CDR3 is 13 amino acids. These data originate in a study of T cells in Graves' hyperthyroidism and ophthalmopathy. Study observations and caveats: Within blood appeared most thyroid clonotypes that had expanded above 0.001.

Uncontrolled infection, other autoimmune disease, pregnancy or lactation excluded patients. This sample holds PBMCs from less than 13 ml fresh peripheral blood. Amplification of TCR beta CDR3 regions was performed using RNA transcripts as template. HTBI primers were used for first-round RT-PCR of the TCR CDR3. TCRdb itself ran the multiplex PCR reads through MiXCR, one entry per CDR3 protein. The profile shows 400,000 to 500,000 distinct CDR3 sequences, about 15% of them singletons. The sequenced sample was blood. The rearrangement joins TRBV29-1 to TRBJ2-5; TRBD1 matches 11 bases. The sequence was obtained from a woman aged 18-30 years with Graves' hyperthyroidism. The CDR3 nucleotides read TGCAGCGCCCGGACAGGGGGCGAAGAGACCCAGTACTTC. Translation: CSARTGGEETQYF.